Below, 28 T cell receptor beta chains from the same sample are listed, as sequenced in a study of technical replicates of blood from a handful of donors. This table comes from immunoSEQ multiplex PCR, and its TCRdb copy is limited to in-frame clones, with some not included. This sample has 75,000 to 90,000 clones; 85% to 95% occur once, and the top ten carry approximately 0.4%. The source material was T cells isolated from PBMCs. These receptors were collected from a human donor in good health.

The chain uses TRBV27 and TRBJ1-1; a possible D gene is TRBD1 (6 bases). The CDR3 has 15 amino acids. The V gene lost 7 bases and the J gene lost 0 bases, with 15 bases spanning the gap. Germline loops: CDR1 MNHEY, CDR2 SMNVEV (reference sequence). This chain's CDR3 is CASTDLTGVNTEAFF. CDR3 sequence (DNA): TGTGCCAGCACCGACCTGACAGGTGTGAACACTGAAGCTTTCTTT.

CDR3 sequence (DNA): TGTGCCAGCAGTGGACAGCAGAATCAGCCCCAGCATTTT. This sequence encodes CASSGQQNQPQHF. The V call is TRBV6-1, the J call TRBJ1-5, with D possibly being TRBD1 (5 bases). The V gene's germline CDR1 is MNHNS and CDR2 SASEGT. The CDR3 has 13 amino acids. V lost 4 bases, J lost 4 bases, and 8 bases lay in between.

The chain carries TRBV5-6 and TRBJ1-2, with 7 positions matching TRBD1. The germline V gene encodes CDR1 SGHDT and CDR2 YYEEEE. The CDR3 consists of 15 residues. With V trimmed by 0 bases and J by 5 bases, 7 bases remained unmatched. CDR3 amino acids: CASSLVTQGQYGYTF. CDR3 sequence (DNA): TGTGCCAGCAGCTTGGTTACACAGGGGCAGTATGGCTACACCTTC. Full variable domain (outside the CDR3, taken from reference TRBV5-6 and TRBJ1-2): DAGVTQSPTHLIKTRGQQVTLRCSPKSGHDTVSWYQQALGQGPQFIFQYYEEEERQRGNFPDRFSGHQFPNYSSELNVNALLLGDSALYLCASSLVTQGQYGYTFGSGTRLTVV.

The chain uses TRBV9 and TRBJ1-1; D is unclear. The CDR3 consists of 16 residues. Trimming shortened V by 4 bases and J by 1 base, and 17 bases separated the two germline ends. Germline CDR1 and CDR2: SGDLS and YYNGEE. CDR3 protein: CASSSPTVLPNTEAFF. The CDR3 DNA reads as TGTGCCAGCAGCTCACCTACCGTGCTACCGAACACTGAAGCTTTCTTT.

This chain connects TRBV30 to TRBJ2-3; 7 bases fit TRBD1. The germline V gene has CDR1 GTSNPN and CDR2 SVGIG (reference sequence). The CDR3 loop spans 14 amino acids. Trimming cost V 7 bases and J 0 bases; bases outside gene matches: 7. The CDR3 DNA reads TGTGCCTTCCGGGACAGCTATAGCACAGATACGCAGTATTTT. This sequence encodes CAFRDSYSTDTQYF.

The genes are TRBV6-5 and TRBJ2-7; maybe TRBD1 (6 bases). This CDR3 is built from 12 residues. Trimming stripped 10 bases from V and 3 bases from J, with 13 bases between. The germline gives CDR1 MNHEY, CDR2 SVGAGI. The CDR3 here is CAIRGRGYEQYF. The CDR3 DNA reads TGTGCCATAAGGGGCAGGGGCTACGAGCAGTACTTC.

The chain is built from TRBV7-9 and TRBJ2-5; D not certain. The V end lost 3 bases, the J end lost 4 bases, and 6 bases lay between the germline ends. Germline CDR1 SEHNR, CDR2 FQNEAQ (reference sequence). CDR3 length equals 12 residues. The CDR3 DNA follows: TGTGCCAGCAGCTTTGTCGGAGAGACCCAGTACTTC. This translates into CASSFVGETQYF.

The V and J genes are TRBV19 and TRBJ2-5; a weak D match, TRBD2 (6 bases). Trimming left V 5 bases short and J 5 bases short, with 12 bases between. This CDR3 contains 13 residues. The germline gives CDR1 LNHDA, CDR2 SQIVND (reference sequence). This chain's CDR3 is CASSWGEWETQYF. In DNA, the CDR3 is TGTGCCAGTAGTTGGGGGGAGTGGGAGACCCAGTACTTC.

V is TRBV25-1 and J is TRBJ2-5; D not resolved. V lost 3 bases to trimming and J lost 1 base, with 15 bases between them. Germline loops: CDR1 MGHDK, CDR2 SYGVNS. This CDR3 has 16 residues. This CDR3 is CASSDPTWASQETQYF. CDR3 in DNA: TGTGCCAGCAGTGATCCTACATGGGCGTCCCAAGAGACCCAGTACTTC.

DNA for the CDR3: TGTGCCAGCAGTTTAGTCGGTGCATCCGGCAATCAGCCCCAGCATTTT. Translated, it gives CASSLVGASGNQPQHF. The chain combines TRBV28 with TRBJ1-5; D call uncertain. The ends were cut back, 2 bases at V and 2 bases at J, with 13 bases in the middle. Germline CDR1 and CDR2: MDHEN and SYDVKM. The CDR3 totals 16 residues.

The chain recombines TRBV7-2 with TRBJ1-5; D not certain. The ends were cut back, 1 base at V and 3 bases at J, with 7 bases in the middle. The CDR3 spans 14 residues. Germline values: CDR1 SGHTA, CDR2 FQGNSA. CDR3 nucleotides: TGTGCCAGCAGCTTAGGCGGCCCCAATCAGCCCCAGCATTTT. Its translation: CASSLGGPNQPQHF.

The chain uses TRBV30 and TRBJ2-2; D might be TRBD2 (5 bases). The V gene lost 0 bases and the J gene lost 5 bases, with 13 bases spanning the gap. This CDR3 is 15 amino acids long. Germline assignment: CDR1 GTSNPN and CDR2 SVGIG (reference sequence). This CDR3 is CAWSVRRDMTGELFF. CDR3 coding DNA: TGTGCCTGGAGTGTACGACGGGATATGACCGGGGAGCTGTTTTTT.

The chain uses TRBV6-6 and TRBJ1-2, with D uncertain. Trimming cost V 7 bases and J 4 bases, with 13 bases left between them. CDR3 length: 13 amino acids. Germline-derived CDR1 and CDR2 are MNHNY and SVGAGI (reference sequence). This chain's CDR3 is CASNGETVYGYTF. CDR3 bases: TGTGCCAGCAACGGGGAAACTGTCTATGGCTACACCTTC.

The genes are TRBV27 and TRBJ2-7; 8 nucleotides align to TRBD2. J was trimmed by 5 bases and V by 8 bases; bases with no gene match: 11. Germline-derived CDR1 and CDR2 are MNHEY and SMNVEV (reference sequence). The CDR3 sequence is 14 residues long. The CDR3 here is CASHNRGGIHEQYF. DNA of the CDR3: TGTGCCAGCCACAATCGGGGGGGGATCCACGAGCAGTACTTC.

V is TRBV18 and J is TRBJ2-1, with a tentative D call TRBD2 (5 bases). V lost 4 bases, J lost 8 bases, and 15 bases lay in between. Germline loops: CDR1 KGHSH, CDR2 LQKENI. The CDR3 covers 14 residues. The CDR3 sequence is CASSLSRSGDEQFF. As DNA, the CDR3 is TGTGCCAGCTCACTATCACGGTCCGGGGATGAGCAGTTCTTC.

This clone came up a few times. The rearrangement links TRBV2 to TRBJ1-2; possibly TRBD1 for D (5 bases). CDR3 size: 13 residues. Per the germline V gene, CDR1 is SNHLY and CDR2 is FYNNEI. V lost 7 bases to trimming and J lost 4 bases, with 13 bases between them. CDR3 residues: CASTKGWLYGYTF. The CDR3 nucleotides are TGTGCCAGCACCAAGGGGTGGCTCTATGGCTACACCTTC.

This sequence joins TRBV7-9 and TRBJ1-4, with D unresolved. V lost 1 base to trimming and J lost 8 bases, with 8 bases between them. The CDR3 is made up of 13 amino acids. Germline CDR1 SEHNR, CDR2 FQNEAQ (reference sequence). The CDR3 bases are TGTGCCAGCAGCTTAGAGGGAGGGGAAAAACTGTTTTTT. Translation: CASSLEGGEKLFF. Full variable domain (missing parts from reference TRBV7-9 and TRBJ1-4): DTGVSQNPRHKITKRGQNVTFRCDPISEHNRLYWYRQTLGQGPEFLTYFQNEAQLEKSRLLSDRFSAERPKGSFSTLEIQRTEQGDSAMYLCASSLEGGEKLFFGSGTQLSVL.

The rearrangement links TRBV4-2 to TRBJ2-7, with 7 bases that match TRBD2. This CDR3 contains 15 residues. With 4 bases clipped from V and 0 bases from J, the junction kept 6 bases outside the gene matches. The germline gives CDR1 LGHNA, CDR2 YNFKEQ. The CDR3 protein is CASSPLREVSYEQYF. In DNA form, the CDR3 reads TGTGCCAGCAGCCCCCTCCGGGAGGTCTCCTACGAGCAGTACTTC.

The gene calls are TRBV10-3 and TRBJ2-4, with 10 bases that match TRBD1. CDR3 length: 14 residues. With V trimmed by 6 bases and J by 8 bases, 7 bases remained unmatched. In germline, CDR1 is ENHRY, CDR2 SYGVKD. CDR3 DNA: TGTGCCATCAGCCCGGGACAGGGGAACGACATTCAGTACTTC. Protein: CAISPGQGNDIQYF.

The chain carries TRBV6-5 and TRBJ1-2; 9 bases are a match to TRBD1. Unmatched junction bases numbered 8, after V lost 6 bases and J lost 6 bases. Germline V gives CDR1 MNHEY, CDR2 SVGAGI. The CDR3 consists of 14 residues. Written as DNA, the CDR3 is TGTGCCAGCAGCAAACAGGGGGCTCGGGATGGCTACACCTTC. Encoded protein: CASSKQGARDGYTF.

The chain employs TRBV7-9 and TRBJ2-7, with 10 nucleotides matching TRBD2. The CDR3 is made up of 18 amino acids. Germline loops: CDR1 SEHNR, CDR2 FQNEAQ (reference sequence). The V and J ends lost 8 bases and 0 bases, in that order; junction bases with no gene match: 16. Here the CDR3 reads CASGPLAGAKTTSYEQYF. In nucleotides, the CDR3 is TGTGCCAGCGGCCCCCTAGCGGGAGCCAAAACAACCTCCTACGAGCAGTACTTC.

The J gene is TRBJ1-1, the V gene TRBV28; D is possibly TRBD1 (6 bases). The CDR3 sequence is 13 residues long. Trimming pared 4 bases from V and 11 bases from J, leaving 17 bases between. Germline V CDR1 and CDR2: MDHEN, SYDVKM. Written as DNA, the CDR3 is TGTGCCAGCAGTTCGGGACACATTCGGGATGCTTTCTTT. Its protein product is CASSSGHIRDAFF.

CDR3 sequence: CASSPHVRLAGDSDTQYF. Here the CDR3 DNA reads TGTGCCAGCAGCCCACACGTCCGACTAGCGGGAGACTCAGATACGCAGTATTTT. The V gene is TRBV7-3, the J gene TRBJ2-3; TRBD2 matches at 12 bases. This CDR3 region has 18 residues. From germline, CDR1 is SGHTA and CDR2 FQGTGA. Unmatched junction bases numbered 13, after V lost 5 bases and J lost 4 bases.

V usage is TRBV19 and J usage is TRBJ1-2; D is uncertain. The ends were cut back, 3 bases at V and 0 bases at J, with 11 bases in the middle. The germline V gene encodes CDR1 LNHDA and CDR2 SQIVND (reference sequence). The CDR3 totals 15 residues. In DNA, the CDR3 is TGTGCCAGTAGTATCCCCCTTCTAGCTAACTATGGCTACACCTTC. Protein: CASSIPLLANYGYTF. Complete variable domain (other parts from reference TRBV19 and TRBJ1-2): DGGITQSPKYLFRKEGQNVTLSCEQNLNHDAMYWYRQDPGQGLRLIYYSQIVNDFQKGDIAEGYSVSREKKESFPLTVTSAQKNPTAFYLCASSIPLLANYGYTFGSGTRLTVV.

The chain couples TRBV7-2 to TRBJ2-7, with TRBD2 matching over 10 bases. V was pared by 5 bases and J by 0 bases, with 4 bases of the junction left unmatched. Per the germline V gene, CDR1 is SGHTA and CDR2 is FQGNSA. The CDR3 covers 15 residues. CDR3 region: CASSLLAGASYEQYF. The CDR3 DNA is TGTGCCAGCAGCCTCCTAGCGGGGGCCTCCTACGAGCAGTACTTC.

This chain's CDR3 is CASSLGTVYTEAFF. CDR3 in DNA: TGCGCCAGCAGCTTAGGGACAGTTTACACTGAAGCTTTCTTT. This sequence joins TRBV5-1 and TRBJ1-1, with 7 positions matching TRBD1. V gave up 2 bases and J gave up 3 bases; unmatched junction bases: 4. Germline V gives CDR1 SGHRS, CDR2 YFSETQ. The CDR3 is made up of 14 amino acids.

The V call is TRBV4-1, the J call TRBJ1-1; TRBD1 matches at 7 bases. After removal of 0 bases from V and 3 bases from J, the junction contained 7 bases not matched to a gene. Germline assignment: CDR1 MGHRA and CDR2 YSYEKL. The CDR3 is 16 amino acids. CDR3 protein: CASSQDARGEYTEAFF. Written as DNA, the CDR3 is TGCGCCAGCAGCCAAGACGCCAGGGGGGAATACACTGAAGCTTTCTTT.

The gene calls are TRBV4-1 and TRBJ2-1, with unresolved D. Germline assignment: CDR1 MGHRA and CDR2 YSYEKL. V was shortened by 1 base and J by 5 bases, with 6 bases between the two germline ends. The CDR3 sequence is 13 residues long. The CDR3 sequence: CASSQGPNNEQFF. CDR3 in DNA: TGCGCCAGCAGCCAAGGCCCTAACAATGAGCAGTTCTTC.